Detailed here is one T cell receptor (beta chain). CDR1 is SGHVS and CDR2 is FQNEAQ in the germline V gene. V lost 3 bases, J lost 0 bases, and 9 bases lay in between. There are 16 residues in the CDR3. The data originate from a study of human T cells and chemical hapten exposure. Study summary: Alopecia areata, totalis or universalis was found in mostly female patients.

Indicated time point: patch test 1, 2 weeks after DPC sensitization. Regarding treatment: therapeutic diphenylcyclopropenone sensitization with weekly scalp DPC. The library tagged individual cDNA molecules with unique molecular identifiers. TCRdb recomputed calls from the RACE reads with MiXCR, one row per CDR3 protein. The sample yields 40,000 to 60,000 distinct CDR3 sequences, 9% to 9.5% seen once. The chain is built from TRBV7-8 and TRBJ2-6; no reliable D call. The sequencing used whole blood, collected in connection with sensitization to the hapten diphenylcyclopropenone (DPC). This clonotype originated in a woman in her forties or fifties with alopecia areata. Some clones in this sample may be carry-over from other donors' samples. The CDR3 here is CASSLGQVSGANVLTF. CDR3 coding DNA: TGTGCCAGCAGCTTGGGTCAGGTCTCTGGGGCCAACGTCCTGACTTTC.